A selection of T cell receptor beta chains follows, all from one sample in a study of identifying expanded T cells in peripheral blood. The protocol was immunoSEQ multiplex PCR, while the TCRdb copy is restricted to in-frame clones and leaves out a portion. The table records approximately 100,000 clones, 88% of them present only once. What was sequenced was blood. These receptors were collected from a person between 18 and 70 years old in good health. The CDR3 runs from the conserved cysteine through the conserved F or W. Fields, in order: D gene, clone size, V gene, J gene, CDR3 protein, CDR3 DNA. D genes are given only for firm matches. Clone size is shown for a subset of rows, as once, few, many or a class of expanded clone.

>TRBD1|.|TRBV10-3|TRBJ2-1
CAIRESTGVNEQFF
TGTGCCATCAGAGAATCTACAGGGGTAAATGAGCAGTTCTTC
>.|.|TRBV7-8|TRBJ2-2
CASSPRPWLTGELFF
TGTGCCAGCAGCCCCCGGCCATGGTTAACCGGGGAGCTGTTTTTT
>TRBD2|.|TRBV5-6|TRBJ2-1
CASSLLAGGGSYNEQFF
TGTGCCAGCAGCTTACTAGCGGGAGGGGGCTCCTACAATGAGCAGTTCTTC
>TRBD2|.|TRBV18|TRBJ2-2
CASSPSSGGPNTGELFF
TGTGCCAGCTCACCCTCCTCGGGGGGACCGAACACCGGGGAGCTGTTTTTT
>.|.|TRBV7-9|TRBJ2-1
CASSLEDRYNEQFF
TGTGCCAGCAGCTTAGAGGACCGATACAATGAGCAGTTCTTC
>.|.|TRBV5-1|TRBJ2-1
CASTLLPGEVGNEQFF
TGCGCCAGCACCCTCCTTCCGGGAGAGGTGGGAAATGAGCAGTTCTTC
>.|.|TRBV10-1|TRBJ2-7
CASSESEGFSYEQYF
TGCGCCAGCAGTGAATCGGAGGGGTTTTCCTACGAGCAGTACTTC
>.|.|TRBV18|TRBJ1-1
CASLEGRQRTEAFF
TGTGCCAGCTTGGAGGGACGTCAGCGAACTGAAGCTTTCTTT
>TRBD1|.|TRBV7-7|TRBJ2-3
CASSPGQGTDTQYF
TGTGCCAGCAGCCCGGGACAGGGGACAGATACGCAGTATTTT
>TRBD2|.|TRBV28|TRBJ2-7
CASSFQGLAQSSYEQYF
TGTGCCAGCAGTTTCCAAGGACTAGCCCAGAGCTCCTACGAGCAGTACTTC
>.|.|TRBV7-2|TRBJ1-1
CASSYRGLNTEAFF
TGTGCCAGCAGCTACCGGGGGCTGAACACTGAAGCTTTCTTT
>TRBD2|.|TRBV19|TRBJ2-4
CASTMGGSKNIQYF
TGTGCCAGTACCATGGGAGGGTCCAAAAACATTCAGTACTTC
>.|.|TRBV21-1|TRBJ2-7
CASSNTHKLTSGSYEQYF
TGTGCCAGCAGCAATACCCACAAATTGACTAGCGGCTCCTACGAGCAGTACTTC
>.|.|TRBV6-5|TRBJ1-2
CASSLPGSGGYTF
TGTGCCAGCAGCCTGCCAGGGTCTGGTGGCTACACCTTC
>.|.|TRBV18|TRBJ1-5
CASSLESNQPQHF
TGTGCCAGCTCCCTTGAAAGCAATCAGCCCCAGCATTTT
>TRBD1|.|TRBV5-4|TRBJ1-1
CASSYTGGVTEAFF
TGTGCCAGCAGCTATACAGGGGGCGTCACTGAAGCTTTCTTT
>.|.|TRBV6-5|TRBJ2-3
CASSLWDTDTQYF
TGTGCCAGCAGTCTCTGGGACACAGATACGCAGTATTTT
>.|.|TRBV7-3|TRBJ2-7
CASRCPYEQYF
TGTGCCAGCAGGTGCCCCTACGAGCAGTACTTC
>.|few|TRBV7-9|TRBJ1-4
CASRSRGKDEKLFF
TGTGCCAGCAGAAGTCGGGGGAAGGATGAAAAACTGTTTTTT